This T cell receptor beta chain was retrieved from a study of cytomegalovirus exposure and HLA in healthy donors. General study results and limits: Researchers catalogued about 150 TCR beta chains as cytomegalovirus-associated. Later, TCR association rates were found to vary by HLA locus, highest for DRB1 and lowest for HLA-C.

A multiplex PCR was run with 60 Vbeta primers and 13 Jbeta primers. The protocol was immunoSEQ multiplex PCR, while the TCRdb copy is restricted to in-frame clones and leaves out a portion. The sample lists about 180,000 clones, roughly 77% occurring once. Germline lookup yields CDR1 LGHNA and CDR2 YSLEER. This CDR3 has 19 residues. About this clone itself: The target antigen is unknown. At one boundary the junction diverges from the germline segment, which might be a read error.

Sample: PBMCs. V is TRBV4-3 and J is TRBJ2-4, with 12 nucleotides matching TRBD2. This TCR was sampled from a woman aged 25-40 years in good health and CMV-seropositive. CDR3 DNA: TGCGCCAGCAGCCCGAGTCTAGCGGGGGGGCATGCGGCCAAAAACAGTCAGTACTTC. This codes for CASSPSLAGGHAAKNSQYF.